This record looks at one TCR beta chain sequence and its context. What it binds is not known. This specimen belongs to a study of T cell repertoires in ileal Crohn's disease. As for the study in general: Surgery for a complication: stricturing in roughly 61%, penetrating in approximately 40%. Notes on the study in general: Mucosal expansions were suggested to be mainly CD8 T cells. Compared with non-smokers, active smokers at surgery showed more clonal expansions.

Germline CDR1 MNHEY, CDR2 SMNVEV (reference sequence). This CDR3 is built from 15 residues. V was shortened by 4 bases and J by 2 bases, with 14 bases between the two germline ends. TCRdb's table, derived via immunoSEQ multiplex PCR, lists solely in-frame clones and lacks some. The sample shows about 17,000 clones, roughly 83% of them seen only once. This chain connects TRBV27 to TRBJ1-1; the D gene is possibly TRBD1 (5 bases). Sequencing was done on a sample of ileal tissue. This receptor was taken from an adult with Crohn's disease. The CDR3 loop reads CASSSRTRSNTEAFF. The CDR3 DNA follows: TGTGCCAGCAGTTCCCGGACAAGGAGTAACACTGAAGCTTTCTTT.